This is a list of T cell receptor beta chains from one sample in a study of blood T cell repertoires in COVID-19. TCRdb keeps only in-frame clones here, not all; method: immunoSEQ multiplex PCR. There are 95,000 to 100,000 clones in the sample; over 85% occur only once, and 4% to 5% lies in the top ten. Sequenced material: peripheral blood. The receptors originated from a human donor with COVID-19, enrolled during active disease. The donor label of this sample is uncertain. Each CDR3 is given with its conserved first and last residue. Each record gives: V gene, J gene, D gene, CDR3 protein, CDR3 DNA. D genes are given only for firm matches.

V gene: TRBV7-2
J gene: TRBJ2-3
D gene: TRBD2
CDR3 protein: CASSLSGGGSTDTQYF
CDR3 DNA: TGTGCCAGCAGCTTAAGCGGGGGCGGTAGCACAGATACGCAGTATTTT

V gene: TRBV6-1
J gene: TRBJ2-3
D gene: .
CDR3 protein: CASSELLSGGPDTQYF
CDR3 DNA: TGTGCCAGCAGTGAACTCCTTAGCGGAGGGCCAGATACGCAGTATTTT

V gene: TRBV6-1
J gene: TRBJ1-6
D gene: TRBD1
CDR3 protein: CASSDEGAGYNSPLHF
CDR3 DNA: TGTGCCAGCAGTGATGAGGGGGCGGGATATAATTCACCCCTCCACTTT

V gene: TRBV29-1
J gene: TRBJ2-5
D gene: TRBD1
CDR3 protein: CSARPGGGETQYF
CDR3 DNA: TGCAGCGCGAGACCAGGGGGCGGAGAGACCCAGTACTTC

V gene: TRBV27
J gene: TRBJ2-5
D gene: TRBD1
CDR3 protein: CASSTPTGGAGTQYF
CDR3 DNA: TGTGCCAGCAGTACACCGACAGGGGGCGCCGGGACCCAGTACTTC

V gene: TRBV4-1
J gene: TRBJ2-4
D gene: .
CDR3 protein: CASSQDPGRVDIQYF
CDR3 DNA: TGCGCCAGCAGCCAAGATCCGGGTCGTGTGGACATTCAGTACTTC

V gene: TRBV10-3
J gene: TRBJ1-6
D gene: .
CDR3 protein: CAISESVLSGSPLHF
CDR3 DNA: TGTGCCATCAGTGAGTCGGTCCTCTCGGGTTCACCCCTCCACTTT

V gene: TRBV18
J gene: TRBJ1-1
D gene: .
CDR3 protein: CASSPQAGENTEAFF
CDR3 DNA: TGTGCCAGCTCACCACAGGCAGGGGAGAACACTGAAGCTTTCTTT

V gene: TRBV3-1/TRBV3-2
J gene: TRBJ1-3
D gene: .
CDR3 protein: CASSQVTDWGNTIYF
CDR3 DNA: TGTGCCAGCAGCCAAGTAACGGACTGGGGAAACACCATATATTTT

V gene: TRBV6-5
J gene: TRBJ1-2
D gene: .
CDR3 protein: CASSFQGSRGYGYTF
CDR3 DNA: TGTGCCAGCAGTTTCCAGGGGTCGAGGGGCTATGGCTACACCTTC

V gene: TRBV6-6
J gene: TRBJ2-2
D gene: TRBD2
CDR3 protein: CASSRLAGGLRNTGELFF
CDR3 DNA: TGTGCCAGCAGTCGACTAGCGGGAGGGCTTCGGAACACCGGGGAGCTGTTTTTT

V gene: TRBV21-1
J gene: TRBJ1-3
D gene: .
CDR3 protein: CASSKAPWPSGNTIYF
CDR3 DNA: TGTGCCAGCAGCAAAGCGCCGTGGCCCTCTGGAAACACCATATATTTT

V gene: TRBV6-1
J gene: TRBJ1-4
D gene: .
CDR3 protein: CASSEAQLGEKLFF
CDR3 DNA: TGTGCCAGCAGTGAAGCGCAACTCGGGGAAAAACTGTTTTTT

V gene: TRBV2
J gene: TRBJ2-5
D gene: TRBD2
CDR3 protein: CASSGTSGYQETQYF
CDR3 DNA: TGTGCCAGCAGTGGGACTAGCGGATACCAAGAGACCCAGTACTTC

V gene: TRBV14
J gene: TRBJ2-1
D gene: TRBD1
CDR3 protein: CASSQDNRGLEQFF
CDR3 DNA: TGTGCCAGCAGCCAAGATAACAGGGGGCTTGAGCAGTTCTTC

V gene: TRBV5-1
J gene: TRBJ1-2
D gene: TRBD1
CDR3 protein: CASSLDRGPNYGYTF
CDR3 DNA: TGCGCCAGCAGCCTAGACAGGGGTCCTAACTATGGCTACACCTTC

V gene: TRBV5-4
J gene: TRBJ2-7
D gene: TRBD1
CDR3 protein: CASSPGQGSYEQYF
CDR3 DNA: TGTGCCAGCAGCCCGGGACAGGGTTCCTACGAGCAGTACTTC

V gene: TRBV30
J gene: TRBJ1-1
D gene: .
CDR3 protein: CAWSPDQGGVNTEAFF
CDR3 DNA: TGTGCCTGGAGTCCCGACCAGGGAGGGGTGAACACTGAAGCTTTCTTT

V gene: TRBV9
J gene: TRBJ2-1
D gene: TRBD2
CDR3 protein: CASSVGVAGGPRNEQFF
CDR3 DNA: TGTGCCAGCAGCGTAGGAGTAGCGGGAGGGCCGAGAAATGAGCAGTTCTTC

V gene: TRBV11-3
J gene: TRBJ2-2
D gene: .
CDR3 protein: CASSLGSWGANTGELFF
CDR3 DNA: TGTGCCAGCAGCTTAGGCTCTTGGGGGGCGAACACCGGGGAGCTGTTTTTT

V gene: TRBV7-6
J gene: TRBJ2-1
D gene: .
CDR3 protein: CASSLPFNEQFF
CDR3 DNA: TGTGCCAGCAGTCTCCCGTTCAATGAGCAGTTCTTC

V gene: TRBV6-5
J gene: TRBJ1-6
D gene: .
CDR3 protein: CASSYSRDHYSPLHF
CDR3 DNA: TGTGCCAGCAGTTATTCCCGGGATCACTATTCACCCCTCCACTTT